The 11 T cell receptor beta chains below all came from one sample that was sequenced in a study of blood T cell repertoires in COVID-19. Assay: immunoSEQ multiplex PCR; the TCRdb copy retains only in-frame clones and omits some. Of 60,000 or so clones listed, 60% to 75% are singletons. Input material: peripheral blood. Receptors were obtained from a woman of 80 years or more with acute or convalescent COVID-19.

In DNA form, the CDR3 reads TGTGCCAGCAGTGAAGCACTCGCGGGAACTCCAGGCACAGATACGCAGTATTTT. Protein product: CASSEALAGTPGTDTQYF. The gene calls are TRBV6-1 and TRBJ2-3, with D possibly matching TRBD2 (6 bases). The CDR3 length is 18 residues. The V and J ends lost 0 bases and 1 base respectively, with 17 bases between them. The germline V gene has CDR1 MNHNS and CDR2 SASEGT.

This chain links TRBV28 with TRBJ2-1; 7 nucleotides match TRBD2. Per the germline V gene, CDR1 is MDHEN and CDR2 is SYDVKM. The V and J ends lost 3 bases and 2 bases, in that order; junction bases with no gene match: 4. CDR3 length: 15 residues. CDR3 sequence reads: CASSFSSGAYNEQFF. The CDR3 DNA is TGTGCCAGCAGTTTTTCTAGCGGAGCCTACAATGAGCAGTTCTTC.

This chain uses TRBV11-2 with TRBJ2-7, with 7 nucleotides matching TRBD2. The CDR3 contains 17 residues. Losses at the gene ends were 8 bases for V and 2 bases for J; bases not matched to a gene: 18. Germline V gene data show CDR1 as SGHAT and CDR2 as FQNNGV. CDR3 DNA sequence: TGTGCCAGCTTTGGAGGGTTCCGTGTAGGGAGGGCCTACGAGCAGTACTTC. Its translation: CASFGGFRVGRAYEQYF.

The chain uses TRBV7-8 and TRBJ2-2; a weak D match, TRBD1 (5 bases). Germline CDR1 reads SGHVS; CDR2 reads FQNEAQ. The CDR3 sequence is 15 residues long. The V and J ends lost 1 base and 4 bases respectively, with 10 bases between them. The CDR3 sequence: CASSLVQGGTGELFF. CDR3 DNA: TGTGCCAGCAGCTTAGTGCAGGGCGGCACCGGGGAGCTGTTTTTT.

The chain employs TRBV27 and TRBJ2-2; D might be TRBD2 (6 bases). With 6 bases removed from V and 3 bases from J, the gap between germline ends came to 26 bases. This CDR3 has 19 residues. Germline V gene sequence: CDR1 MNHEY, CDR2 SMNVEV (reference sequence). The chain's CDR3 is CASSPAGVRGSRYTGELFF. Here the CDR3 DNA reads TGTGCCAGCAGCCCAGCTGGGGTGCGGGGAAGTAGGTACACCGGGGAGCTGTTTTTT.

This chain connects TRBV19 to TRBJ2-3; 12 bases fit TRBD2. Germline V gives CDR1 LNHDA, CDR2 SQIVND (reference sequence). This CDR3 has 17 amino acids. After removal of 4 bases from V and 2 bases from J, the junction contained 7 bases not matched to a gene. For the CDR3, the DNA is TGTGCCAGTAGTAGTTGGACTAGCGGGACCTACACAGATACGCAGTATTTT. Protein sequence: CASSSWTSGTYTDTQYF.

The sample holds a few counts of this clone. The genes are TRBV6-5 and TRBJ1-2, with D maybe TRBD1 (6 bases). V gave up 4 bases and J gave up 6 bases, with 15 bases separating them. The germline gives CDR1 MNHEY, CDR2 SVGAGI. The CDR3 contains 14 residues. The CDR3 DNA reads TGTGCCAGCAGTTTACAGGGCGGGGGGAATGGCTACACCTTC. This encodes CASSLQGGGNGYTF.

CDR3 region: CASSLRTGGANEKLFF. The CDR3 coding sequence is TGTGCCAGCTCACTAAGGACAGGGGGAGCTAATGAAAAACTGTTTTTT. The chain employs TRBV18 and TRBJ1-4, with TRBD1 identical over 10 bases. Unmatched junction bases numbered 5, after V lost 4 bases and J lost 3 bases. This CDR3 spans 16 amino acids. The germline CDR1 and CDR2 sequences are KGHSH and LQKENI.

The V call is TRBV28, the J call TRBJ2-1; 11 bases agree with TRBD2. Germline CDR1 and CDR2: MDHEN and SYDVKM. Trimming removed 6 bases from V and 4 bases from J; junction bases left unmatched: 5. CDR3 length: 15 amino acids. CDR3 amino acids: CASRSGTSGYNEQFF. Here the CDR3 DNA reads TGTGCCAGCAGGTCCGGGACTAGCGGTTACAATGAGCAGTTCTTC.

For the CDR3, the DNA is TGTGCCACCAGGCCTACGGGACTAGCGGGAATCACAGATACGCAGTATTTT. Protein product: CATRPTGLAGITDTQYF. This rearrangement joins TRBV24-1 to TRBJ2-3, with TRBD2 matching 13 bases. Germline V CDR1 and CDR2: KGHDR, SFDVKD. The CDR3 is 17 amino acids. Trimming at V came to 7 bases and at J to 2 bases, leaving 8 bases not matched to a gene.

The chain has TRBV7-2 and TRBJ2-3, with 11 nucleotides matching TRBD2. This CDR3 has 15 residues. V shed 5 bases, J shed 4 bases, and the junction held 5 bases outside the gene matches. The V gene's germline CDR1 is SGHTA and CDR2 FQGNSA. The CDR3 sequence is CASSPSGRRSDTQYF. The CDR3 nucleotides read TGTGCCAGCAGCCCTAGCGGGAGGAGGTCAGATACGCAGTATTTT. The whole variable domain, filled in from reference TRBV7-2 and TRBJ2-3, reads GAGVSQSPSNKVTEKGKDVELRCDPISGHTALYWYRQSLGQGLEFLIYFQGNSAPDKSGLPSDRFSAERTGGSVSTLTIQRTQQEDSAVYLCASSPSGRRSDTQYFGPGTRLTVL.